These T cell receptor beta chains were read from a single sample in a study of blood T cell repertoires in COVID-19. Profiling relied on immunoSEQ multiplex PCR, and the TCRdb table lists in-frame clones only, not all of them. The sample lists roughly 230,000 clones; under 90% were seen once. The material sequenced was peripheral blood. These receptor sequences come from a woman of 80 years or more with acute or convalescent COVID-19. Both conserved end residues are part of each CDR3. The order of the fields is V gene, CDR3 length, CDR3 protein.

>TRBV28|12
CASSFSAVGYTF
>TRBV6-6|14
CASSYPSPNSPLHF
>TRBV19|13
CATRTGETDEAFF
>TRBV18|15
CASSPPARGNSPLHF
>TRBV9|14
CASSPRTGIGEQYF
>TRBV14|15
CASSPRGQVNSPLHF
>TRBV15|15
CATSRVGQGFDEQYF
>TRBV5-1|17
CASSFGLAGALGETQYF
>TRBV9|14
CASSVGETASEQYF
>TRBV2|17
CASSEALNRQVTDTQYF
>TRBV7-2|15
CASSLLAGDKNIQYF
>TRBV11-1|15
CASSRGLARSDEQFF
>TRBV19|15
CASSSGTGDAGELFF
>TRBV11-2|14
CASSHPGGNSPLHF
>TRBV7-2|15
CASSSSGGRRDTQYF
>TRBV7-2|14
CASSPFSSTDTQYF
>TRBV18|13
CASSPGGLAPLHF
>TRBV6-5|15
CASSSAGERNQPQHF
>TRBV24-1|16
CATSDRTGADTGELFF
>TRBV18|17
CASSPLDRAGLGYGYTF
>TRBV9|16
CASSVATGTANYGYTF
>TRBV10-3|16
CAISEGTASSNQPQHF
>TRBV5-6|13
CASSSSGGYEQYF
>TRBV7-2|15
CASSFSRQKNYGYTF
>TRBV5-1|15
CASSLGRVSGNTIYF
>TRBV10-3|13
CAITREIGTEAFF
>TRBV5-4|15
CASSLQAGPTDTQYF
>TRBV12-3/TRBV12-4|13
CASSFQGNTEAFF
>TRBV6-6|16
CASSYSTEDGRETQYF
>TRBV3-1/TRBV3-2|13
CASSFTQRDTQYF
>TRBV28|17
CASSFRWGVGKSQPQHF
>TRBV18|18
CASSPGQVRVGSNQPQHF
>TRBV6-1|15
CASSEAPTSPYGYTF
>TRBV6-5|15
CATSREPHSGNTIYF
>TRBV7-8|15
CASSPVAGGNTEAFF
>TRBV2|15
CASSRPGTGNNEQFF
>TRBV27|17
CASSPQDRGIVGYGYTF
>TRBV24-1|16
CATSGGGGTVQETQYF
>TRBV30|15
CAWIWVGLINYGYTF
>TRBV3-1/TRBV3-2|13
CASSLRQGAEAFF
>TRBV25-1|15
CASSEGLAGGREQYF
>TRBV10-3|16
CAISFESADSGNTIYF
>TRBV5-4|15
CASSSEDRAVYGYTF
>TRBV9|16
CASSASGTSVSTEAFF
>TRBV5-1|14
CASSFSGTGDSPLF
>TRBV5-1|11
CASSSDYGYTF
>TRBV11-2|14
CASSLERVGVEQYF
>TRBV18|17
CASSPGQGASGANVLTF
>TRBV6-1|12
CASSEGETPQYF
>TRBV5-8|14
CASSLTDRTGELFF
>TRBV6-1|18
CASSVATFRGSGANVLTF
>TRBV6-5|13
CASRTGIQETQYF
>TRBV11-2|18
CASSQTSGGYGGTDTQYF
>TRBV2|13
CASTRDRGSEAFF